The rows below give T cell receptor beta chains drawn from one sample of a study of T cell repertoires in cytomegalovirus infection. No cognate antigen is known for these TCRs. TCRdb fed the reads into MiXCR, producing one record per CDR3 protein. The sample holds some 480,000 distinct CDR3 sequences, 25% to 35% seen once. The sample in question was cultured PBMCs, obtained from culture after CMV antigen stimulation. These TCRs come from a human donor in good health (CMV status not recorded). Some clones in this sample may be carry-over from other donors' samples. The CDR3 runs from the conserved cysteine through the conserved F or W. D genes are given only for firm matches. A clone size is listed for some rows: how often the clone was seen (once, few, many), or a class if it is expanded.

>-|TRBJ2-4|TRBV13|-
CASSLHRLTKNIQYF
TGTGCCAGCAGCTTACATCGGTTAACCAAAAACATTCAGTACTTC
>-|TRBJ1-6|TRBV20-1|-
CSASAQGSYNSPLHF
TGCAGTGCCTCCGCCCAGGGTTCCTATAATTCACCCCTCCACTTT
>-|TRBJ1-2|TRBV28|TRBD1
CASTLSRGRGFAF
TGTGCCAGCACCCTAAGTAGGGGGCGGGGGTTCGCCTTC
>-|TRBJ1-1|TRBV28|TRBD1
CASSGAGTANTEAFF
TGTGCCAGCAGTGGAGCCGGGACAGCGAACACTGAAGCTTTCTTT
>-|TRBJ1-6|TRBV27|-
CASSSPTSPLHF
TGTGCCAGCAGTTCCCCGACTTCACCCCTCCACTTT
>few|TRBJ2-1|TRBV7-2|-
CASSFLSAFSEQFF
TGTGCCAGCAGCTTTCTTTCGGCATTCAGTGAGCAGTTCTTC
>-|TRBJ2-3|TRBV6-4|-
CASNLPTDGGPDTQYF
TGTGCCAGCAACCTCCCTACGGATGGGGGCCCAGATACGCAGTATTTT
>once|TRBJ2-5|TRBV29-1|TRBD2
CSVEGGGSGGGETQYF
TGCAGCGTTGAAGGTGGTGGGTCGGGAGGCGGGGAGACCCAGTACTTC
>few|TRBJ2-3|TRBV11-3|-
CASSGDYTDTQYF
TGTGCCAGCTCGGGCGACTACACAGATACGCAGTATTTT
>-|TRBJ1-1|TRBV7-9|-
CASSLADLGFSGTEAFF
TGTGCCAGCAGCTTAGCAGACCTAGGATTCTCGGGCACTGAAGCTTTCTTT
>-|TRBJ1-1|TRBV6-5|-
CASSNGMRNTEAFF
TGTGCCAGCAGCAACGGAATGAGGAACACTGAAGCTTTCTTT
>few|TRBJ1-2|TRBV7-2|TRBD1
CASRDTGTGANYGYTF
TGTGCCAGCAGAGATACCGGGACAGGAGCTAACTATGGCTACACCTTC
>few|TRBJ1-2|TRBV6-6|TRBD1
CASSDRGQKNYGYTF
TGTGCCAGCAGCGACAGGGGGCAAAAGAACTATGGCTACACCTTC
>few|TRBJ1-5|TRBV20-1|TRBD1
CSARRQGDQPQHF
TGCAGTGCTAGACGCCAGGGGGATCAGCCCCAGCATTTT